Shown below are 8 T cell receptor beta chains from a single sample sequenced in a study of response to subunit inactivated influenza vaccine. TCRdb re-called the RT-PCR reads through MiXCR, storing one row per CDR3 protein. This sample carries approximately 520,000 distinct CDR3 sequences, less than 30% of them seen once, and the ten largest clones take less than 2.5%. This specimen was CD4+ T cells sorted from PBMCs, taken approximately 5 days after vaccination. The receptor set was obtained from a man over 45 who received an inactivated influenza vaccine.

This clonotype has just a few counts. The chain combines TRBV6-5 with TRBJ2-4; 9 positions agree with TRBD1. The ends lost 4 bases at V and 9 bases at J; junction bases unmatched: 10. The CDR3 has 15 residues. The V gene's germline CDR1 is MNHEY and CDR2 SVGAGI. The CDR3 DNA reads as TGTGCCAGCAGTTCGGGGGGACAGGGAGAGAGCATTCAGTACTTC. Residues: CASSSGGQGESIQYF.

This clonotype was observed a few times. The genes are TRBV20-1 and TRBJ2-7; TRBD2 aligns across 11 bases. The length of the CDR3 is 16 residues. CDR1 DFQATT and CDR2 SNEGSKA come from the germline V gene (reference sequence). V lost 0 bases, J lost 5 bases, and 9 bases stayed unmatched. The CDR3 bases are TGCAGTGCTAGAGATAGCACTAGCGGGAGTGGAAACGAGCAGTACTTC. This translates into CSARDSTSGSGNEQYF.

V and J are TRBV20-1 and TRBJ2-2; maybe TRBD1 (6 bases). This CDR3 contains 14 residues. Germline CDR1 and CDR2: DFQATT and SNEGSKA (reference sequence). V was trimmed by 3 bases and J by 1 base, leaving 9 bases between them. The CDR3 sequence: CSASPRGNTGELFF. The CDR3 nucleotides are TGCAGTGCTAGTCCCAGGGGGAACACCGGGGAGCTGTTTTTT.

A few counts support this clonotype. The CDR3 DNA reads as TGTGCCAGCAGTGGGGGGACAGGGGGCGGAACTGAAGCTTTCTTT. Residues: CASSGGTGGGTEAFF. The genes are TRBV27 and TRBJ1-1; TRBD1 matches at 12 bases. The germline V gene has CDR1 MNHEY and CDR2 SMNVEV (reference sequence). This CDR3 region has 15 residues. The ends lost 5 bases at V and 5 bases at J; junction bases unmatched: 6.

This rearrangement joins TRBV24-1 to TRBJ1-2; D gene uncertain. This CDR3 region has 11 residues. V lost 0 bases and J 6 bases, leaving 1 base between the germline ends. Germline values: CDR1 KGHDR, CDR2 SFDVKD. This CDR3 is CATSDLNGYTF. Written as DNA, the CDR3 is TGTGCCACCAGTGATTTGAATGGCTACACCTTC.

This clonotype was seen more than once but under ten times. The V gene is TRBV11-2, the J gene TRBJ2-1; 7 nucleotides align to TRBD2. Germline lookup yields CDR1 SGHAT and CDR2 FQNNGV. V shed 6 bases, J shed 2 bases, and the junction held 4 bases outside the gene matches. The CDR3 has 14 amino acids. The CDR3 sequence: CASRKLATYNEQFF. As DNA, the CDR3 is TGTGCCAGCAGGAAACTAGCGACCTACAATGAGCAGTTCTTC.

This clonotype was counted a few times. The chain combines TRBV5-1 with TRBJ2-7; 10 positions agree with TRBD2. V shed 3 bases and J 5 bases; nucleotides not matched to a gene: 8. Germline CDR1 SGHRS, CDR2 YFSETQ. This CDR3 is built from 15 residues. The CDR3 bases are TGCGCCAGCAGCTCAGCCGGGACTAGCGCCGACGAGCAGTACTTC. Amino acid sequence: CASSSAGTSADEQYF.

This clonotype was seen ten or more times. The chain has TRBV24-1 and TRBJ2-2; D is unclear. The germline CDR1 and CDR2 sequences are KGHDR and SFDVKD. Trimming removed 5 bases from V and 1 base from J, with 13 bases in between. This CDR3 is built from 16 residues. CDR3 sequence: CATSVTGLGNTGELFF. The DNA for the CDR3 is TGTGCCACCAGTGTTACGGGTCTCGGGAACACCGGGGAGCTGTTTTTT.